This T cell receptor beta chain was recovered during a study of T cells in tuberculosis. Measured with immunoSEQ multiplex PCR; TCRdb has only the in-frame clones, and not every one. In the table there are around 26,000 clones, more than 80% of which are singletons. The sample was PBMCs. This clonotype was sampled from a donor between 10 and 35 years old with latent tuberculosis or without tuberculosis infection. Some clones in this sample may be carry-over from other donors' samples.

In nucleotides, the CDR3 is TGCGCCAGCAGTCAATTCAGGGGGCTTGGGGACACTGAAGCTTTCTTT. Translated: CASSQFRGLGDTEAFF. The chain employs TRBV23-1 and TRBJ1-1, with 8 bases fitting TRBD1. TRBV23-1 is assigned to the ORF class and has an uncertain function. V lost 1 base to trimming and J lost 3 bases; unmatched junction nucleotides: 7. This CDR3 is built from 16 residues.